This record covers a single T cell receptor beta chain. As yet, its antigen is unknown. These data originate in a study of OX40 agonist ivuxolimab in advanced cancers. Study summary: Given to patients was ivuxolimab, an agonistic anti-OX40 (CD134) antibody. Partial response was recorded in three patients: one hepatocellular carcinoma and two cutaneous melanoma cases. General observations from the study: Several nonresponders also turned out to have low normalized T-cell clonal expansion.

Using immunoSEQ multiplex PCR, the repertoire was profiled, and TCRdb retains in-frame clones only, with some absent. The sample lists roughly 100,000 clones; 90% were seen once. With baseline, cycle 4 day 1, and cycle 7 day 1 as timepoints, blood was sampled. Germline CDR1 and CDR2: SGHDT and YYEEEE. The length of the CDR3 is 13 residues. Losses at the gene ends were 4 bases for V and 14 bases for J; bases not matched to a gene: 7. This specimen was CD4+ or CD8+ T cells sorted from blood, taken in a trial of the OX40 agonist ivuxolimab. The rearrangement joins TRBV5-6 to TRBJ1-6, with 9 bases fitting TRBD1. The TCR was taken from an adult with an advanced solid tumor such as melanoma, head and neck, liver or kidney cancer. CDR3 amino acids: CASSLQGAPSLHF. The CDR3 DNA reads TGTGCCAGCAGCCTACAGGGGGCCCCGTCCCTCCACTTT. The full variable domain, in which reference TRBV5-6 and TRBJ1-6 provide the parts outside the CDR3, is DAGVTQSPTHLIKTRGQQVTLRCSPKSGHDTVSWYQQALGQGPQFIFQYYEEEERQRGNFPDRFSGHQFPNYSSELNVNALLLGDSALYLCASSLQGAPSLHFGNGTRLTVT.